A single sample is the source of the 20 T cell receptor beta chains below, sequenced in a study of control samples from healthy donors and cancer patients. Clones were read by immunoSEQ multiplex PCR, and TCRdb kept only the in-frame ones, dropping some. The sample lists 40,000 to 55,000 clones, approximately 90% occurring once. The sample comprised PBMCs. These receptors were collected from a woman aged 40-49 years with head and neck cancer.

The V gene is TRBV6-2 or TRBV6-3, the J gene TRBJ1-1; D remains unclear. This CDR3 has 12 residues. V gave up 2 bases and J gave up 5 bases, with 6 bases separating them. The germline V gene encodes CDR1 MNHEY and CDR2 SVGEGT. The CDR3 loop is CASSYQFTEAFF. For the CDR3, the DNA is TGTGCCAGCAGTTACCAGTTTACTGAAGCTTTCTTT.

In nucleotides, the CDR3 is TGTGCCATCAGAACAGGGGGCGGTAACTATGGCTACACCTTC. Amino acid sequence: CAIRTGGGNYGYTF. The chain uses TRBV10-3 and TRBJ1-2, with 9 bases that match TRBD1. The CDR3 spans 14 residues. Germline V gene sequence: CDR1 ENHRY, CDR2 SYGVKD. The trim removed 6 bases at V and 1 base at J, leaving 3 bases unmatched.

The chain combines TRBV10-2 with TRBJ2-2; the match to TRBD2 covers 8 bases. Germline CDR1 reads WSHSY; CDR2 reads SAAADI. Trimming removed 6 bases from V and 0 bases from J; junction bases left unmatched: 3. The CDR3 contains 15 residues. The CDR3 loop is CASRNSGANTGELFF. In DNA, the CDR3 is TGCGCCAGCAGGAATAGCGGGGCGAACACCGGGGAGCTGTTTTTT.

The genes are TRBV5-1 and TRBJ1-1; D ambiguous. Germline CDR1 reads SGHRS; CDR2 reads YFSETQ. CDR3 length equals 14 residues. Trimming pared 1 base from V and 4 bases from J, leaving 11 bases between. The DNA of the CDR3 is TGCGCCAGCAGCTTGCAGGTTTCAAGCACTGAAGCTTTCTTT. Its protein product is CASSLQVSSTEAFF.

J is TRBJ2-1 and V is TRBV7-2, with D possibly TRBD2 on 5 matching bases. The CDR3 contains 12 residues. V was cut by 2 bases and J by 8 bases, with 7 bases left in between. The germline gives CDR1 SGHTA, CDR2 FQGNSA. As DNA, the CDR3 is TGTGCCAGCAGCTTAACTAGATATGAGCAGTTCTTC. Translating it yields CASSLTRYEQFF.

The chain employs TRBV7-2 and TRBJ2-4; D remains ambiguous. The CDR3 loop spans 13 amino acids. V dropped 5 bases and J dropped 5 bases, with 10 bases sitting between them. Germline CDR1 SGHTA, CDR2 FQGNSA. CDR3 coding DNA: TGTGCCAGCAGCGCCCACATGGAAAACATTCAGTACTTC. This translates into CASSAHMENIQYF.

This sequence joins TRBV11-2 and TRBJ1-1; D is possibly TRBD1 (5 bases). The length of the CDR3 is 13 residues. Germline-derived CDR1 and CDR2 are SGHAT and FQNNGV. Between the trimmed V and J ends, which lost 1 base and 10 bases, there was a span of 13 bases. The CDR3 loop reads CASSLAPGRGAFF. CDR3 coding DNA: TGTGCCAGCAGCTTAGCGCCGGGAAGGGGAGCTTTCTTT.

The chain recombines TRBV30 with TRBJ2-2; D may be TRBD1 (6 bases). The CDR3 contains 12 residues. The germline V gene encodes CDR1 GTSNPN and CDR2 SVGIG (reference sequence). Trimming took 3 bases from V and 6 from J, leaving 8 bases between them. The CDR3 DNA reads as TGTGCCTGGAGCCGACAGGCCGGGGAGCTGTTTTTT. Encoded protein: CAWSRQAGELFF.

The rearrangement links TRBV2 to TRBJ2-5; D remains ambiguous. The CDR3 sequence is 11 residues long. The V and J ends lost 0 bases and 5 bases respectively, with 1 base between them. The germline V gene has CDR1 SNHLY and CDR2 FYNNEI. CDR3 region: CASSEAETQYF. The CDR3 coding sequence is TGTGCCAGCAGTGAAGCGGAGACCCAGTACTTC. Drawing the rest from reference TRBV2 and TRBJ2-5, the complete variable domain is EPEVTQTPSHQVTQMGQEVILRCVPISNHLYFYWYRQILGQKVEFLVSFYNNEISEKSEIFDDQFSVERPDGSNFTLKIRSTKLEDSAMYFCASSEAETQYFGPGTRLLVL.

The chain combines TRBV19 with TRBJ2-1; TRBD2 agrees at 7 bases. Germline lookup yields CDR1 LNHDA and CDR2 SQIVND (reference sequence). This CDR3 comprises 14 residues. The junction had 4 bases not matched to a gene; V was cut back by 6 bases and J by 2 bases. The CDR3: CASRLAAPYNEQFF. In DNA, the CDR3 is TGTGCCAGTAGGCTAGCGGCCCCCTACAATGAGCAGTTCTTC. Full variable domain (rest looked up from reference TRBV19 and TRBJ2-1): DGGITQSPKYLFRKEGQNVTLSCEQNLNHDAMYWYRQDPGQGLRLIYYSQIVNDFQKGDIAEGYSVSREKKESFPLTVTSAQKNPTAFYLCASRLAAPYNEQFFGPGTRLTVL.

This chain links TRBV10-3 with TRBJ1-5; 8 bases agree with TRBD1. The CDR3 length is 15 residues. Germline loops: CDR1 ENHRY, CDR2 SYGVKD. V dropped 3 bases and J dropped 2; count of bases not matched to a gene: 3. CDR3 sequence (DNA): TGTGCCATCAGTGAAGGGGGACAGGGCAATCAGCCCCAGCATTTT. Translation gives CAISEGGQGNQPQHF.

This clone turned up a few times. The chain has TRBV7-6 and TRBJ2-2, with D unclear. Germline CDR1 and CDR2: SGHVS and FNYEAQ. V lost 2 bases and J lost 1, with 11 bases in between. CDR3 length equals 16 residues. The CDR3 loop is CASSLRGFLNTGELFF. The CDR3 nucleotides read TGTGCCAGCAGCTTAAGAGGCTTCTTGAACACCGGGGAGCTGTTTTTT.

The chain employs TRBV2 and TRBJ1-5, with D possibly matching TRBD1 (5 bases). Per germline, CDR1 SNHLY and CDR2 FYNNEI. V lost 11 bases and J lost 5, with 13 bases in between. This CDR3 has 12 residues. CDR3 residues: CAGGEADQPQHF. Written as DNA, the CDR3 is TGTGCCGGGGGGGAGGCGGATCAGCCCCAGCATTTT.

This clone occurred once. The rearrangement uses TRBV15 and TRBJ2-3; D may be TRBD1 or TRBD2 (7 bases each). V was shortened by 3 bases and J by 4 bases, with 26 bases between the two germline ends. This CDR3 contains 19 residues. Germline V CDR1 and CDR2: LNHNV, YYDKDF (reference sequence). CDR3 residues: CATSRAIQLTGGQPDTQYF. For the CDR3, the DNA is TGTGCCACCAGCAGGGCCATCCAGTTAACGGGGGGACAGCCAGATACGCAGTATTTT.

The genes are TRBV6-5 and TRBJ2-7; D call uncertain. The CDR3 is 13 amino acids. The V gene lost 0 bases and the J gene lost 9 bases, with 12 bases spanning the gap. CDR1 is MNHEY and CDR2 is SVGAGI in the germline V gene. The CDR3 coding sequence is TGTGCCAGCAGTTACTCGGGCAGTCTCGGGCAGTACTTC. This codes for CASSYSGSLGQYF.

The V and J genes are TRBV7-8 and TRBJ1-1; TRBD1 might be the D (5 bases). Trimming removed 0 bases from V and 1 base from J, with 15 bases in between. There are 17 residues in the CDR3. Germline V gene sequence: CDR1 SGHVS, CDR2 FQNEAQ. DNA of the CDR3: TGTGCCAGCAGCTTAGCGGATAGGGCAGGGCCGAACACTGAAGCTTTCTTT. It codes for CASSLADRAGPNTEAFF.

The chain combines TRBV4-2 with TRBJ2-7; 7 bases agree with TRBD2. Germline V gene sequence: CDR1 LGHNA, CDR2 YNFKEQ. The trim removed 1 base at V and 6 bases at J, leaving 9 bases unmatched. CDR3 length: 15 residues. The CDR3 region has the DNA TGTGCCAGCAGCCAAGGGACTAGGGACCTACCCGAGCAGTACTTC. The encoded protein is CASSQGTRDLPEQYF.

The chain couples TRBV5-1 to TRBJ1-4, with D uncertain. Trimming stripped 5 bases from V and 0 bases from J, with 11 bases between. CDR3 length equals 15 residues. Germline CDR1 is SGHRS and CDR2 is YFSETQ. This chain's CDR3 is CASRALESTNEKLFF. CDR3 nucleotides: TGCGCCAGCAGGGCCCTCGAGTCAACTAATGAAAAACTGTTTTTT.

The chain links TRBV27 to TRBJ1-3; D ambiguous. This CDR3 is built from 16 residues. Germline lookup yields CDR1 MNHEY and CDR2 SMNVEV (reference sequence). The V and J ends lost 4 bases and 4 bases respectively, with 17 bases between them. CDR3 DNA sequence: TGTGCCAGCAGTTCCCTTCTACCCCAGCCGGGAAACACCATATATTTT. Protein: CASSSLLPQPGNTIYF.

The chain has TRBV30 and TRBJ2-2; 11 nucleotides align to TRBD2. Germline assignment: CDR1 GTSNPN and CDR2 SVGIG (reference sequence). The CDR3 covers 15 residues. V gave up 8 bases and J gave up 4 bases; unmatched junction bases: 9. In DNA, the CDR3 is TGTGCCGGGACCTTAGCGGGAGGGCCCACCGGGGAGCTGTTTTTT. It codes for CAGTLAGGPTGELFF.